Below, one T cell receptor (beta chain) is given with its context. With V trimmed by 1 base and J by 3 bases, 6 bases remained unmatched. Germline values: CDR1 GTSNPN, CDR2 SVGIG (reference sequence). The CDR3 is 14 amino acids. Repertoires were generated with immunoSEQ multiplex PCR, while TCRdb's copy carries only in-frame clones and drops some. The data show approximately 360,000 clones, around 87% seen once. This entry is derived from a study of blood T cell repertoires in COVID-19. Study details: Spain, Italy and the United States supplied samples that represented acute and convalescent COVID-19.

Participant-given clinical history determined each cohort assignment. The receptor was derived from a middle-aged man in a cohort exposed to, infected with or recovered from COVID-19 (not recorded which). Specimen: PBMCs or T cells enriched from blood (not recorded which). The chain joins TRBV30 to TRBJ2-7; 7 positions agree with TRBD2. The CDR3 DNA reads TGTGCCTGGAGTGGGGGGGGATCCCACTACGAGCAGTACTTC. Translating gives CAWSGGGSHYEQYF.